The clone carrying this T cell receptor (beta chain) showed up just a few times. The data originate from a study of blood T cells in healthy people across ages. A second PCR, run for about 7 to 11 cycles, used a sample-barcoded 5' primer plus a J-beta primer mix. Every single cDNA molecule received a tag from a template-switch adaptor with 12 random nucleotides. Paired-end reads containing CDR3 totaled no fewer than 2.5 million for each sample. TCRdb itself ran the 5' RACE reads through MiXCR, one entry per CDR3 protein. The sample gives 1.5 million to 2 million distinct CDR3 sequences, 34% of which show up once; around 11% is in the top ten. Trimming took 3 bases from V and 1 from J, leaving 13 bases between them. Germline-derived CDR1 and CDR2 are MDHEN and SYDVKM. The CDR3 consists of 15 residues. Healthy Caucasian individuals from Russia aged about 6 to 95 served as donors.

The clonotype originates from a woman in her 30s in good health. Sequences were obtained from blood. V usage is TRBV28 and J usage is TRBJ2-7, with a possible D match to TRBD1 (7 bases). CDR3 sequence: CASSFHRGGSYEQYF. The CDR3 coding sequence is TGTGCCAGCAGTTTCCACAGGGGAGGATCCTACGAGCAGTACTTC.